These 18 T cell receptor delta chains originate from one sample sequenced in a study of γδ T cells in repeated Plasmodium falciparum infection. Bulk repertoires came from Vgamma9/Vdelta2+ or Vdelta2-negative gammadelta T cells flow-sorted from PBMC. TCRdb used CATT to re-call clones from the multiplex PCR reads. The sample shows tens of thousands of delta-chain clones, 0.8% to 1% of them seen only once. The sample taken for sequencing was gamma-delta T cells from blood. The receptors originated from a pool of human donors (malaria-infected and uninfected, not separated).

Concerning this clone itself: A far larger clone is one base from this, pointing to a likely read error. Other DNA sequences from this sample encode an identical CDR3 as well. The V gene is TRDV2, the J gene TRDJ1, with TRDD3 matching 12 bases. Here the J gene was assigned by germline matching of the DNA, as TCRdb has none. The CDR3 sequence is 17 residues long. CDR1 is GEAIGNYY and CDR2 is EKD in the germline V gene. The trim removed 1 base at V and 5 bases at J, leaving 10 bases unmatched. The CDR3: CACDTNLGDTTTDKLIF. The DNA of the CDR3 is TGTGCCTGTGACACAAATCTGGGGGATACGACCACTGATAAACTCATCTTT.

This clone was detected a few times. The protein in TCRdb stems from a much larger clone and differs at residue 5 from this DNA's translation, likely a read error; here the protein is translated from the DNA. The V and J genes are TRDV1 and TRDJ1; the match to TRDD3 covers 12 bases. Here the J gene came from matching the DNA to germline, since TCRdb omits it. From germline, CDR1 is TSWWSYY and CDR2 QGS. The junction had 27 bases not matched to a gene; V was cut back by 4 bases and J by 0 bases. This CDR3 spans 24 amino acids. The CDR3 bases are TGTGCTCTTGGGGGCCGAAGAGGTCCTGTACACCGGTACTGGGGGATACAGTACACCGATAAACTCATCTTT. It translates to CALGGRRGPVHRYWGIQYTDKLIF.

This clone occurred many times. A far more abundant clone sits one base away, making this likely a read error. Other DNA sequences in the sample encode the same CDR3. The chain carries TRDV2 and TRDJ2; perhaps TRDD3 as D (6 bases). The germline gives CDR1 GEAIGNYY, CDR2 EKD. CDR3 size: 15 residues. The CDR3 loop is CACDTVGGRTAQLFF. CDR3 DNA: TGTGCCTGTGACACCGTAGGGGGACGGACAGCACAGCTCTTCTTT.

This clone was counted between two and nine times. TCRdb's protein for this DNA is that of a much larger clone and differs from the translation at residue 3, likely a read error; the protein shown is the DNA translation. This chain connects TRDV2 to TRDJ1; possibly TRDD3 for D (6 bases). The J gene is not listed in TCRdb, so it was assigned here from a DNA match to germline. The CDR3 is 17 residues long. From germline, CDR1 is GEAIGNYY and CDR2 EKD. CDR3 protein: CARDPVYGGPYTDKLIF. The DNA for the CDR3 is TGTGCCCGTGACCCCGTCTATGGGGGGCCCTACACCGATAAACTCATCTTT.

The table lists this clone with many counts. This same CDR3 is encoded by further DNA sequences in the sample. CDR3 DNA sequence: TGTGCTCTTGGGGACCGGACTGGGGGGTACACCGATAAACTCATCTTT. Translated: CALGDRTGGYTDKLIF. The chain employs TRDV1 and TRDJ1; 8 bases align to TRDD3. Germline V gene sequence: CDR1 TSWWSYY, CDR2 QGS. Germline trimming cut 3 bases from V and 0 bases from J; bases unmatched to any gene: 6. The CDR3 runs 16 residues.

This clone was picked up many times. TCRdb attributes to this sequence the protein of a much larger clone, which differs from the DNA translation at residue 11; a read error is likely, and the protein displayed is translated from the DNA. The rearrangement joins TRDV2 to TRDJ1; 9 bases line up with TRDD3. The J gene was missing in TCRdb and was found by matching the end of the DNA to germline. The V gene's germline CDR1 is GEAIGNYY and CDR2 EKD. The CDR3 sequence is 15 residues long. J was trimmed by 7 bases and V by 0 bases; bases with no gene match: 8. CDR3 nucleotide sequence: TGTGCCTGTGACACCGTGGGGGATAGGGGCGGTAAACTCATCTTT. It specifies CACDTVGDRGGKLIF.

This clone was found many times. The rearrangement uses TRDV1 and TRDJ1; possible D gene TRDD3, 6 bases. Here the J gene was assigned by germline matching of the DNA, as TCRdb has none. The CDR3 runs 21 residues. Germline V lookup: CDR1 TSWWSYY, CDR2 QGS. V shed 3 bases and J shed 0 bases, with 29 bases lying between them. CDR3 sequence reads: CALGDPSGWGPVGMYTDKLIF. CDR3 bases: TGTGCTCTTGGGGACCCCTCGGGCTGGGGACCCGTGGGGATGTACACCGATAAACTCATCTTT.

About this clone itself: A single base is all that separates this from a far larger clone, so a read error is likely. This CDR3 is also generated by other DNA sequences in the sample. This chain links TRDV1 with TRDJ1; TRDD3 agrees at 9 bases. Because TCRdb records no J gene, it was assigned here through a match of the DNA to germline. Germline CDR1 and CDR2: TSWWSYY and QGS. The CDR3 consists of 18 residues. As DNA, the CDR3 is TGTGCTCTCGGGGAACTAGCCCCTGGGGGATTGTACACCGATAAACTCATCTTT. It encodes CALGELAPGGLYTDKLIF.

The table lists this clone with a few counts. A far larger clone is one base from this, pointing to a likely read error. The sample contains more than one DNA sequence encoding this CDR3. The J gene is TRDJ1, the V gene TRDV1, with 10 bases matching TRDD3. This CDR3 is 15 amino acids long. Germline CDR1 reads TSWWSYY; CDR2 reads QGS. CDR3 region: CALVPPGGYDRKLIF. The CDR3 DNA follows: TGTGCCCTGGTCCCACCCGGGGGATACGACCGTAAACTCATCTTT.

As regards this clone: TCRdb lists the protein of a much larger clone for this DNA, which differs at residue 5, so this is likely a read error; the protein given here is translated from the DNA itself. V usage is TRDV2 and J usage is TRDJ1; D not certain. The J gene is not listed in TCRdb, so it was assigned here from a DNA match to germline. CDR3 size: 14 residues. Germline lookup yields CDR1 GEAIGNYY and CDR2 EKD. V lost 3 bases and J 6 bases, leaving 16 bases between the germline ends. The chain's CDR3 is CACDAVEGPNKLIF. In DNA, the CDR3 is TGTGCCTGTGACGCCGTCGAGGGCCCAAATAAACTCATCTTT.

This clone was detected a few times. A read error is the likely source, as a far larger clone sits one nucleotide away. Other nucleotide sequences in the sample specify the same CDR3. The V and J genes are TRDV1 and TRDJ1; 10 bases are shared with TRDD3. CDR3 size: 22 residues. CDR1 and CDR2 from the germline V gene are TSWWSYY and QGS. CDR3 in amino acids: CALGDLWPSSTYTGGFADKLIF. The CDR3 DNA reads TGTGCTCTCGGGGACTTGTGGCCTTCCTCAACTTATACTGGGGGATTCGCCGATAAACTCATCTTT.

This clone was found a few times. The protein TCRdb lists belongs to a much larger clone and differs from this DNA's translation at residue 13, which points to a read error; the protein shown is made from the DNA. The chain links TRDV1 to TRDJ1; the D is unclear. The J gene was missing in TCRdb and was found by matching the end of the DNA to germline. The CDR3 contains 16 residues. Germline V gene sequence: CDR1 TSWWSYY, CDR2 QGS. The CDR3, as DNA: TGTGCTCTTGGGGAAACAAGGGCCGCGTACACCGATAGACTCATCTTT. As protein: CALGETRAAYTDRLIF.

This clone has a count of ten or more. This DNA's translation differs at residue 8 from TCRdb's protein, which comes from a much larger clone; a read error is likely, and the protein shown is translated from the DNA. The chain links TRDV1 to TRDJ1; a possible D gene is TRDD2 (6 bases). Deletions cut 3 bases from V and 0 bases from J, with 35 bases between. From germline, CDR1 is TSWWSYY and CDR2 QGS. The CDR3 has 23 residues. The CDR3 spells CALGDHISVVPPGVLPYTDKLIF. The CDR3, as DNA: TGTGCTCTTGGGGATCACATCTCTGTAGTGCCACCGGGGGTCCTACCGTACACCGATAAACTCATCTTT.

Of note for this clone: For this DNA, TCRdb reports the protein of a much larger clone, which diverges at residue 7, most likely from a read error; the protein presented here is translated directly from the DNA. The chain uses TRDV1 and TRDJ1; D may be TRDD1 (6 bases). As TCRdb names no J gene, one was assigned here on the basis of a DNA match to germline. Germline-derived CDR1 and CDR2 are TSWWSYY and QGS. The V end lost 2 bases, the J end lost 0 bases, and 22 bases lay between the germline ends. This CDR3 spans 19 amino acids. The DNA of the CDR3 is TGTGCTCTTGGGGAAATACGGTTCCCCCGAAATACTTACACCGATAAACTCATCTTT. Its translation is CALGEIRFPRNTYTDKLIF.

A word on this clone: TCRdb attributes to this sequence the protein of a much larger clone, which differs from the DNA translation at residue 12; a read error is likely, and the protein displayed is translated from the DNA. The V call is TRDV1, the J call TRDJ1; 11 bases are shared with TRDD3. Looked up from germline, CDR1 is TSWWSYY and CDR2 is QGS. V gave up 2 bases and J gave up 2 bases; unmatched junction bases: 10. The CDR3 spans 18 residues. CDR3 amino acids: CALGEGLVGGYVTDKLIF. CDR3 DNA sequence: TGTGCTCTTGGGGAAGGCCTTGTTGGGGGATACGTGACCGATAAACTCATCTTT.

The table lists this clone with a few counts. The mismatch at residue 16 between this DNA's translation and the TCRdb protein of a much larger clone likely reflects a read error; the protein shown is translated from the DNA. For the V gene the call is TRDV2; the J gene has no call; TRDD3, as called in the table, went unchecked against the DNA. Per the germline V gene, CDR1 is GEAIGNYY and CDR2 is EKD. The CDR3 totals 18 residues. The DNA of the CDR3 is TGTGCCTGTGACACCGTGGGGGATGCCTTAGCTTTGACAGCACAACCCTTCTTT. Protein product: CACDTVGDALALTAQPFF.

This clone was seen ten or more times. Other DNA sequences of this sample code for an identical CDR3. The chain couples TRDV1 to TRDJ1; 8 bases are shared with TRDD3. V shed 4 bases and J 3 bases; nucleotides not matched to a gene: 19. The length of the CDR3 is 19 residues. Germline values: CDR1 TSWWSYY, CDR2 QGS. Here the CDR3 DNA reads TGTGCTCTTGGGGTTCAGGCCCCACGCGAGGGATACGCTTCCGATAAACTCATCTTT. Its protein product is CALGVQAPREGYASDKLIF.

The table lists this clone with a few counts. The protein that TCRdb holds for this DNA derives from a much larger clone and differs from the translated DNA at residue 6, which likely indicates a read error; the protein shown here is translated from the DNA. This chain connects TRDV1 to TRDJ1; possibly TRDD3 for D (7 bases). The J gene comes from matching the DNA to germline here; TCRdb lacks it. Between the trimmed V and J ends, which lost 2 bases and 7 bases, there was a span of 29 bases. This CDR3 region has 19 residues. The germline gives CDR1 TSWWSYY, CDR2 QGS. CDR3 protein: CALGEVVLRAWGLEVKLIF. The CDR3 region has the DNA TGTGCTCTTGGGGAAGTAGTCCTACGGGCCTGGGGGCTTGAAGTTAAACTCATCTTT.